In this sample, the clone carrying this T cell receptor (beta chain) turned up once. This specimen comes from a study of control samples from healthy donors and cancer patients. Assay: immunoSEQ multiplex PCR; the TCRdb copy retains only in-frame clones and omits some. The sample lists about 50,000 clones, almost 96% seen once, with around 1.9% in the top ten. This clonotype was sampled from a woman aged 25 to 39 in good health. The sequenced material came from blood.

CDR3 amino acids: CASSLPGDETQYF. CDR3 DNA sequence: TGCGCCAGCAGCTTGCCAGGGGACGAGACCCAGTACTTC. J is TRBJ2-5 and V is TRBV5-1, with D possibly being TRBD1 (6 bases). Germline V CDR1 and CDR2: SGHRS, YFSETQ. The CDR3 is 13 amino acids. Between the trimmed V and J ends, which lost 1 base and 5 bases, there was a span of 9 bases.